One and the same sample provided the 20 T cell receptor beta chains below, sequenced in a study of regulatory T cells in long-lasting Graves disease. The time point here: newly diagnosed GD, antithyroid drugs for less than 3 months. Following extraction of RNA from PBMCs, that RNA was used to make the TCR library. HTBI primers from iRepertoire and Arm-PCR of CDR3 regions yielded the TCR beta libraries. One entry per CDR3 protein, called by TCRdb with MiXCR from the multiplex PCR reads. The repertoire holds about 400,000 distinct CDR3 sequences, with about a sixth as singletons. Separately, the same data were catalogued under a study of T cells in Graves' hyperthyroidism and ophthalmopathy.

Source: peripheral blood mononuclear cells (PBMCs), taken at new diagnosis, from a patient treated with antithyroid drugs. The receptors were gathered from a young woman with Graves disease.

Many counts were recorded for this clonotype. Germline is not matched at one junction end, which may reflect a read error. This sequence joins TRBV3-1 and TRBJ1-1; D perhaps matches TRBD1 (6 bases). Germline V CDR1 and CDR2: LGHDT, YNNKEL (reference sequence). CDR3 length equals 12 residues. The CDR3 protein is CASSQVLGWTAF. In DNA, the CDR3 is TGTGCCAGCAGCCAAGTACTTGGTTGGACAGCCTTT.

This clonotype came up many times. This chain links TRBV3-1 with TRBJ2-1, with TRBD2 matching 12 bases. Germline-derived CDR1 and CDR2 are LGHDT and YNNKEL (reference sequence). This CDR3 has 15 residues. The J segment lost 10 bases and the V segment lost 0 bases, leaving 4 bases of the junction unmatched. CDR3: CASSQDGLAGSEQFF. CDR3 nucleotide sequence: TGTGCCAGCAGCCAAGATGGACTAGCGGGGTCGGAGCAGTTCTTC.

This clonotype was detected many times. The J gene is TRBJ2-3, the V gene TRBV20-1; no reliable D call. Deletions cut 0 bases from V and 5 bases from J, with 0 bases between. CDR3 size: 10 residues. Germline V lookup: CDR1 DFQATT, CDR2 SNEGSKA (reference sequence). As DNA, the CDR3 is TGCAGTGCTAGAGAAGATACGCAGTATTTT. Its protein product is CSAREDTQYF.

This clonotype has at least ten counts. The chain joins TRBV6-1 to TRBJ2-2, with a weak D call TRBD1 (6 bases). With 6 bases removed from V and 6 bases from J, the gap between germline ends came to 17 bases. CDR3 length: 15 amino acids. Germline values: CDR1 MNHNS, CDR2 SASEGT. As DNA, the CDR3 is TGTGCCAGCAGAACCAAAACAGGGTGGGCCGGGGAGCTGTTTTTT. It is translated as CASRTKTGWAGELFF.

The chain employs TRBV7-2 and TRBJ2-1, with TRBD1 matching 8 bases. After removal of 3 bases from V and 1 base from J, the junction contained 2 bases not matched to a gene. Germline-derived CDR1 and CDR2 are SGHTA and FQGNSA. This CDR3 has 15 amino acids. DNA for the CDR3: TGTGCCAGCAGCTTCACAGGGGGGTCCTACAATGAGCAGTTCTTC. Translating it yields CASSFTGGSYNEQFF.

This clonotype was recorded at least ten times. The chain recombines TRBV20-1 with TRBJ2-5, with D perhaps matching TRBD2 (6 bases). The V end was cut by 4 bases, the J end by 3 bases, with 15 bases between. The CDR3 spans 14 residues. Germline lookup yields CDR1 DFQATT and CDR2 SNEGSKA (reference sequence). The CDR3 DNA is TGCAGTGCTAACTGGGGTTGGGGGGAAGAGACCCAGTACTTC. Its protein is CSANWGWGEETQYF.

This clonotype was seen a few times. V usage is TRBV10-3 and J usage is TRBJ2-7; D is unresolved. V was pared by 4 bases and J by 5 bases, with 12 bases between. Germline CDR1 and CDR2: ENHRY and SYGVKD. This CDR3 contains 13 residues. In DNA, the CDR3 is TGTGCCATCAGTGGGGTCTCAGGCAACGAGCAGTACTTC. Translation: CAISGVSGNEQYF.

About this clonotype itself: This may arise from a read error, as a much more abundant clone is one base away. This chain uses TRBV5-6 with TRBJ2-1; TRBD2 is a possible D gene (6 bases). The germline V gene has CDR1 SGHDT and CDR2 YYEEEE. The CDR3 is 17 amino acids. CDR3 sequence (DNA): TGTGCCAGCAGCTTTGCCAAGGGACTGACAGTGTACAATGAGCAGTCCTTC. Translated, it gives CASSFAKGLTVYNEQSF.

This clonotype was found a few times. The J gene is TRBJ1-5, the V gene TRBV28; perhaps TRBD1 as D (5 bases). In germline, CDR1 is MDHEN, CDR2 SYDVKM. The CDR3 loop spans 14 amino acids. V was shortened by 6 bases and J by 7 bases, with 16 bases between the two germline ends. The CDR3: CASRTWGGRQPQHF. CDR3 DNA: TGTGCCAGCAGAACATGGGGGGGAAGACAGCCCCAGCATTTT.

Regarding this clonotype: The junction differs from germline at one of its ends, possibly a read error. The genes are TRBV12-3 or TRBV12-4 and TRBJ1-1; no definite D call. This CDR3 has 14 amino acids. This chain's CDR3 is CASSLSWGSTEASF. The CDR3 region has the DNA TGTGCCAGCAGTTTAAGCTGGGGAAGCACTGAAGCTTCCTTT.

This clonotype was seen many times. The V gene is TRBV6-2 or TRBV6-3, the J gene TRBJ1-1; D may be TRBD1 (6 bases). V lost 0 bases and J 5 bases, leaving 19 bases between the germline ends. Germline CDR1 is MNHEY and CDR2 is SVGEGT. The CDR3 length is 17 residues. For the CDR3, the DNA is TGTGCCAGCAGTTACTCGATATCGCAGGGGAGAGGAACTGAAGCTTTCTTT. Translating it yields CASSYSISQGRGTEAFF.

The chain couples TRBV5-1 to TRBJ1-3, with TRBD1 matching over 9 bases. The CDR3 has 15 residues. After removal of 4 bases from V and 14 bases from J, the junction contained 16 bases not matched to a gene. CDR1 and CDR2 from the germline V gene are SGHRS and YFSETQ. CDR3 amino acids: CASSPTGGQGYQLYF. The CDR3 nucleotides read TGCGCCAGCAGCCCAACCGGGGGACAGGGTTACCAATTATATTTT.

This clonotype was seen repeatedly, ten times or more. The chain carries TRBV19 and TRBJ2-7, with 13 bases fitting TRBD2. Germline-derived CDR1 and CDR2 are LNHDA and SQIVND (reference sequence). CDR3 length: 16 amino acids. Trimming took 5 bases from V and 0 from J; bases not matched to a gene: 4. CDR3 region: CASSGLAGDSSYEQYF. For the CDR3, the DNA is TGTGCCAGTAGTGGACTAGCGGGGGATAGCTCCTACGAGCAGTACTTC.

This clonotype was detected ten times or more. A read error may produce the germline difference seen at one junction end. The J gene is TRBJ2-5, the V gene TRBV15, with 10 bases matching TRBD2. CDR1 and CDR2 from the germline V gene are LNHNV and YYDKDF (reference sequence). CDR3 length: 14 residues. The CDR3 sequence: CATGRSGGAETQYF. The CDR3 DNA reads TGTGCCACCGGCAGAAGCGGGGGGGCTGAGACCCAGTACTTC.

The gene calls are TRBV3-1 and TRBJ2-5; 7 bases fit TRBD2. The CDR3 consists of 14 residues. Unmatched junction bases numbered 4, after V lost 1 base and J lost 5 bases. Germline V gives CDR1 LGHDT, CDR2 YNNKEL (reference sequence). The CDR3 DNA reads TGTGCCAGCAGCCAAGTCGGACTAGTTGAGACCCAGTACTTC. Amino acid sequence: CASSQVGLVETQYF.

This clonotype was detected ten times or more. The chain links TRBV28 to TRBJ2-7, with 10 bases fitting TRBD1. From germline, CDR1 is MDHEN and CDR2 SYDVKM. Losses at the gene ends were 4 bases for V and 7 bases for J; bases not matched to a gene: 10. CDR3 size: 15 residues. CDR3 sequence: CASSSSGTGVWEQYF. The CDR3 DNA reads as TGTGCCAGCAGTTCATCCGGGACAGGGGTATGGGAGCAGTACTTC.

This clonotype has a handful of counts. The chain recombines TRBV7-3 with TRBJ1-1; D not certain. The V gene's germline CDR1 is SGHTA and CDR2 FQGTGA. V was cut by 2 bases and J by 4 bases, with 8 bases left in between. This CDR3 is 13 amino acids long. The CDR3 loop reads CASSLSWGTEAFF. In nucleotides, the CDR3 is TGTGCCAGCAGCTTATCGTGGGGCACTGAAGCTTTCTTT. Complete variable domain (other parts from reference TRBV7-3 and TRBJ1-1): GAGVSQTPSNKVTEKGKYVELRCDPISGHTALYWYRQSLGQGPEFLIYFQGTGAADDSGLPNDRFFAVRPEGSVSTLKIQRTERGDSAVYLCASSLSWGTEAFFGQGTRLTVV.

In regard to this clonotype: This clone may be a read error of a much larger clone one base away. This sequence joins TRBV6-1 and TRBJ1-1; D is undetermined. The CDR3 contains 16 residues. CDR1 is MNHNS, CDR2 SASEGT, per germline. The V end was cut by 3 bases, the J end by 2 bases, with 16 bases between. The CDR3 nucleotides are TGTGCCAGCAGTGACTACCCCCTTTCCCGCAACACTGAAGCTTTCTTT. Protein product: CASSDYPLSRNTEAFF.

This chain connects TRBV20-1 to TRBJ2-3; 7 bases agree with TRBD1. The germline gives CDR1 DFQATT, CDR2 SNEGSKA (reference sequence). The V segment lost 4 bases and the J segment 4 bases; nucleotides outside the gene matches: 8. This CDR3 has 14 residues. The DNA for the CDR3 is TGCAGTGCTACTAAGACAGGGCGGCCAGATACGCAGTATTTT. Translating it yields CSATKTGRPDTQYF.

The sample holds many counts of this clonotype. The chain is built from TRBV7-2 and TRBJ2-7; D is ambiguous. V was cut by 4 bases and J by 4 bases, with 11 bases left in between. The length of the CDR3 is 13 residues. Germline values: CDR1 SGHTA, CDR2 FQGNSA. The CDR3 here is CASSSNHLYEQYF. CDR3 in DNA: TGTGCCAGCAGCTCAAATCACCTGTACGAGCAGTACTTC.